This is a list of T cell receptor beta chains from one sample in a study of post-analysis software for immune sequencing data. A single record per CDR3 protein comes from TCRdb applying MiXCR to the PCR reads. The sample contains hundreds of thousands of distinct CDR3 sequences, about 27% of which appear only once. What was sequenced was blood. The receptors originated from a girl between 10 and 17 years old with multiple sclerosis. Both conserved end residues are part of each CDR3. D genes are given only for firm matches. Clone size appears in some rows only: once, few, many, or a class for an expanded clone.

d_gene	j_gene	v_gene	abundance	CDR3nt	CDR3aa
TRBD2	TRBJ2-7	TRBV20-1	.	TGCAGTGCTAGAGACAGCAGTCCGGGACTAGCGGGAGCCGAGCAGTACTTC	CSARDSSPGLAGAEQYF
.	TRBJ2-2	TRBV3-1	.	TGTGCCAGCAGCCAGAATAGACGAGGGGAGCTGTTTTTT	CASSQNRRGELFF
.	TRBJ2-3	TRBV28	few	TGTGCCAGCAGTTTCGCCGACAGGATAAGCACAGATACGCAGTATTTT	CASSFADRISTDTQYF
.	TRBJ2-5	TRBV9	.	TGTGCCAGCAGCCCTAGTCTAGGAGAGACCCAGTACTTC	CASSPSLGETQYF
.	TRBJ2-7	TRBV5-7	.	TGTGCCAGCAGCTCCCAACTCGGGACTCCGGAGGACTACGAGCAGTACTTC	CASSSQLGTPEDYEQYF
.	TRBJ2-5	TRBV20-1	many	TGCAGTGCTAATGCTAGGGTTATTGACACCCAGGGGACCCAGTACTTC	CSANARVIDTQGTQYF
TRBD1	TRBJ2-1	TRBV12-3/TRBV12-4	few	TGTGCCAGCAGTTTCAGGGGGCCGGATGAGCAGTTCTTC	CASSFRGPDEQFF
TRBD2	TRBJ2-3	TRBV5-1	.	TGCGCCAGCAGCTTAGAAGCGGGGGCCCCCACAGATACGCAGTATTTT	CASSLEAGAPTDTQYF
.	TRBJ1-3	TRBV4-1	.	TGCGCCAGCAGCCCTCTTTATGGCGGGGCCTCTGGAAACACCATATATTTT	CASSPLYGGASGNTIYF
.	TRBJ2-7	TRBV2	few	TGTGCCAGCTATAGCCCCAAAAGCTCCTACGAGCAGTACTTC	CASYSPKSSYEQYF
.	TRBJ1-2	TRBV6-6	many	TGTGCCACTTCCCACGGAGGGGGGTACTATGGCTACACCTTC	CATSHGGGYYGYTF
.	TRBJ2-7	TRBV4-3	few	TGCGCCAGCAGCCAAGACCACGGGACTGTCTACTACGAGCAGTACTTC	CASSQDHGTVYYEQYF
.	TRBJ2-7	TRBV9	few	TGTGCCAGCAGCGTAGTCAGCGGCTCCTACGAGCAGTACTTC	CASSVVSGSYEQYF
.	TRBJ2-3	TRBV27	few	TGTGCCAGCAGTCCAACTGACAGAAGGGGTACGCAGTATTTT	CASSPTDRRGTQYF
.	TRBJ1-1	TRBV10-3	few	TGTGCCATCAGTGAGGTCGGTGTGGAAGCTTTCTTT	CAISEVGVEAFF
.	TRBJ2-3	TRBV5-5	.	TGTGCCAGCAGCTTGGAGTGGATATTCACAGATACGCAGTATTTT	CASSLEWIFTDTQYF
.	TRBJ1-1	TRBV7-2	.	TGTGCCAGCAGCCACCAATCAGGGGTCGCGGGCACTGAAGCTTTCTTT	CASSHQSGVAGTEAFF
.	TRBJ1-6	TRBV20-1	.	TGCAGTGCTAGGGAACAGGTCGTGATGGCCCTCCACTTT	CSAREQVVMALHF
.	TRBJ2-4	TRBV27	.	TGTGCCAGCACCCATCCCCCGTTACTAGCCAAAAACATTCAGTACTTC	CASTHPPLLAKNIQYF
.	TRBJ1-1	TRBV5-1	.	TGCGCCAGCAGCTGGGTGGGGACCGATGAAGCTTTCTTT	CASSWVGTDEAFF
TRBD2	TRBJ2-3	TRBV20-1	.	TGCAGTGCTAGAAAACGGGCGGGAGCACTAGATACGCAGTATTTT	CSARKRAGALDTQYF
.	TRBJ1-5	TRBV7-2	few	TGTGCCAGCAGCTTAGTATCGGGGTGGGGTGGCAATCAGCCCCAGCATTTT	CASSLVSGWGGNQPQHF
.	TRBJ2-3	TRBV7-2	many	TGTGCCAGCAGCCAGGGTCCCTTAAATACGCAGTATTTT	CASSQGPLNTQYF
.	TRBJ1-1	TRBV5-1	.	TGCGCCAGCAGCTTGGCCTTAGCGGGTACTGAAGCTTTCTTT	CASSLALAGTEAFF
TRBD1	TRBJ2-7	TRBV20-1	.	TGCAGTGCTAAGAAGGGGGCTTCCTACGAGCAGTACTTC	CSAKKGASYEQYF
.	TRBJ2-7	TRBV28	.	TGTGCCAGCACACGACCAAAGGGCGTCAGCTCCTACGAGCAGTACTTC	CASTRPKGVSSYEQYF
TRBD1	TRBJ2-1	TRBV20-1	.	TGCAGTGCTAGAGAAACAGGGGGCTGGAACAATGAGCAGTTCTTC	CSARETGGWNNEQFF
TRBD2	TRBJ2-3	TRBV7-2	few	TGTGCCAGCAGCTTAGGAGCGAGGCGGGGGGGACTAGATACGCAGTATTTT	CASSLGARRGGLDTQYF
.	TRBJ1-1	TRBV6-5	.	TGTGCCAGCAGTTACATCAGGGGCACTGAAGCTTTCTTT	CASSYIRGTEAFF
TRBD2	TRBJ2-7	TRBV5-1	few	TGCGCCAGCAGCTTCCGGGAGGGGTCCCCCTACGAGCAGTACTTC	CASSFREGSPYEQYF